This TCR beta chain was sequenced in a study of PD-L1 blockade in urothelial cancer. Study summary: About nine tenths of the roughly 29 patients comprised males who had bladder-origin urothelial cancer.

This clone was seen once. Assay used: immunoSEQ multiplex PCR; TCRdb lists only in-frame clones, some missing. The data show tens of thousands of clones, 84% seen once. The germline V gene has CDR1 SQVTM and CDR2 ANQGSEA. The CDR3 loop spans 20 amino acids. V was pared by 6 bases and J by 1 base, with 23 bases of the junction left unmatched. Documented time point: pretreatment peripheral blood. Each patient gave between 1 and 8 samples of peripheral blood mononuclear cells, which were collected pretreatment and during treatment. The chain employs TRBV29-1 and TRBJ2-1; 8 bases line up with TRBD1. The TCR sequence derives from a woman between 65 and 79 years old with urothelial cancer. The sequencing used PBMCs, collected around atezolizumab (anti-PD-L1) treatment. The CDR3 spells CSVLGTRTGTWGVSYNEQFF. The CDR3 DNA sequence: TGCAGCGTCCTAGGAACTCGGACAGGGACTTGGGGAGTGTCCTACAATGAGCAGTTCTTC.